This T cell receptor beta chain was retrieved from a study of human T cells and chemical hapten exposure. For the study at large: Investigators sensitized around 2 cm by around 2 cm of upper inner arm skin with 2% DPC.

This CDR3 is 15 amino acids long. CDR1 is DFQATT, CDR2 SNEGSKA, per germline (reference sequence). Trimming at V came to 0 bases and at J to 6 bases, leaving 9 bases not matched to a gene. MiXCR, run by TCRdb on the RACE reads, gives a single entry per CDR3 protein. The sample yields about 96,000 distinct CDR3 sequences, approximately 9.3% seen once. As to time point: patch test 2, 6 weeks after DPC sensitization. Treatment in this sample: therapeutic diphenylcyclopropenone sensitization with weekly scalp DPC. The table lists this clonotype with a few counts. The receptor comes from a woman in her thirties or forties with alopecia areata. Some clones in this sample may be carry-over from other donors' samples. This sample comprised whole blood, obtained in connection with sensitization to the hapten diphenylcyclopropenone (DPC). V gene TRBV20-1 combines with J gene TRBJ1-1; 8 bases align to TRBD1. CDR3 coding DNA: TGCAGTGCTAGAGACCTAGGACAGGGCCGTTCTGAAGCTTTCTTT. As protein: CSARDLGQGRSEAFF.